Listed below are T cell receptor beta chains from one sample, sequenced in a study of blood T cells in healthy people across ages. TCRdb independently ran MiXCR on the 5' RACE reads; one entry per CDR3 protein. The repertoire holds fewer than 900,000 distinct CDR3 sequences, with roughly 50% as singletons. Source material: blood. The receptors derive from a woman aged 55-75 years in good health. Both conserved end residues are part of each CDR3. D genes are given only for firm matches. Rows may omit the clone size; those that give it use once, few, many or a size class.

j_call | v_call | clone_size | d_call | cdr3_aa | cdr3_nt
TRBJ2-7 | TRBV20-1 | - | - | CSASGRLPLGEQYF | TGCAGTGCTAGTGGTCGGCTCCCCCTAGGCGAGCAGTACTTC
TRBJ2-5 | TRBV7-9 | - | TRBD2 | CASSLAYGTSGKETQYF | TGTGCCAGCAGCTTAGCGTACGGGACTAGCGGGAAAGAGACCCAGTACTTC
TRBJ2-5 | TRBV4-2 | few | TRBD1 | CASSHPSTGDGETQYF | TGTGCCAGCAGCCATCCTTCGACAGGGGATGGGGAGACCCAGTACTTC
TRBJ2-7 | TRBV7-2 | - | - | CASSLGRLINEQYF | TGTGCCAGCAGTTTGGGACGGTTGATCAATGAGCAGTACTTC
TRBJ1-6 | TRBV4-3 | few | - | CASSQRQYNSPLHF | TGCGCCAGCAGCCAGCGACAGTATAATTCACCCCTCCACTTT
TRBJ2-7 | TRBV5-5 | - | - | CASSLVPQGSYEQYF | TGTGCCAGCAGCTTGGTCCCACAGGGCTCCTACGAGCAGTACTTC
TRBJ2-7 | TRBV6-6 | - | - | CASSRDLARSYEQYF | TGTGCCAGCAGCCGGGACCTAGCTAGATCCTACGAGCAGTACTTC
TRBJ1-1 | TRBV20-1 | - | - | CSAQKLGLVEAFF | TGCAGTGCTCAGAAGCTCGGTCTTGTTGAAGCTTTCTTT
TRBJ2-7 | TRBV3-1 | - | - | CASSQVSSASYEQYF | TGTGCCAGCAGCCAAGTGAGCAGCGCTAGCTACGAGCAGTACTTC
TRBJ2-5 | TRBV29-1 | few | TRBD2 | CSAHSGEETQYF | TGCAGCGCTCATAGCGGGGAAGAGACCCAGTACTTC
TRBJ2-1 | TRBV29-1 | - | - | CSVEVGTNEQFF | TGCAGCGTTGAAGTGGGTACCAATGAGCAGTTCTTC
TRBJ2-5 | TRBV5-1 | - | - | CASSLNGLGGAQETQYF | TGCGCCAGCAGCTTGAACGGGTTGGGGGGCGCACAAGAGACCCAGTACTTC
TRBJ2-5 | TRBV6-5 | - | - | CASSPLRLAVAETQYF | TGTGCCAGCAGTCCCCTCCGGCTAGCCGTGGCTGAGACCCAGTACTTC
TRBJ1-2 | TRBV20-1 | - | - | CSARGDFNYGYTF | TGCAGTGCTAGAGGAGACTTTAACTATGGCTACACCTTC
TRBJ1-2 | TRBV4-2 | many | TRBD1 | CASSQDQATGLNYGYTF | TGTGCCAGCAGCCAAGACCAAGCGACAGGGCTTAACTATGGCTACACCTTC
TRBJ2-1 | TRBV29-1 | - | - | CSVELPGDEQFF | TGCAGCGTTGAGTTGCCAGGCGATGAGCAGTTCTTC
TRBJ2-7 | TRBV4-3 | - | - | CASSQDGSRSAEQYF | TGCGCCAGCAGCCAAGATGGGAGTAGGAGCGCCGAGCAGTACTTC
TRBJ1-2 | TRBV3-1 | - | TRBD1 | CASSWDRGGGYTF | TGTGCCAGCAGCTGGGACAGGGGAGGAGGCTACACCTTC
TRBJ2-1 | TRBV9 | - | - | CASSPRGDSYNEQFF | TGTGCCAGCAGCCCTCGAGGAGACTCCTACAATGAGCAGTTCTTC
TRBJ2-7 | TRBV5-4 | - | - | CASSSKQGYEQYF | TGTGCCAGCAGCTCTAAGCAGGGGTACGAGCAGTACTTC
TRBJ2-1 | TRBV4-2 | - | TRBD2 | CASSQSTGTSGRDEQFF | TGTGCCAGCAGCCAATCTACCGGGACTAGCGGGAGGGATGAGCAGTTCTTC
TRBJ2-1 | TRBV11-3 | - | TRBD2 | CASSLRAGEYNEQFF | TGTGCCAGCAGCTTACGCGCGGGAGAGTACAATGAGCAGTTCTTC
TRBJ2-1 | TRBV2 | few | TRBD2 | CASGGEYNEQFF | TGTGCCAGCGGGGGGGAGTACAATGAGCAGTTCTTC
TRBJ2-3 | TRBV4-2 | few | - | CASSQDRPDTQYF | TGTGCCAGCAGCCAAGATCGCCCAGATACGCAGTATTTT
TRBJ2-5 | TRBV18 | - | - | CASSRVDGETQYF | TGTGCCAGCTCCCGGGTAGACGGAGAGACCCAGTACTTC
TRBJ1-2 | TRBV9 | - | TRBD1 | CASSAMGQGRGYGYTF | TGTGCCAGCAGCGCGATGGGACAGGGACGGGGCTATGGCTACACCTTC
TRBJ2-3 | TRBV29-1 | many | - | CSAQRQSRADTQYF | TGCAGCGCCCAGAGACAGTCCAGGGCAGATACGCAGTATTTT
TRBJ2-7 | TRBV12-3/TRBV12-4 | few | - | CASSSGPSGSYEQYF | TGTGCCAGCAGTAGTGGGCCCTCGGGCTCCTACGAGCAGTACTTC
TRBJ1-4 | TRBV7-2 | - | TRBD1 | CASSLRDRATNEKLFF | TGTGCCAGCAGCCTCCGGGACAGGGCAACTAATGAAAAACTGTTTTTT
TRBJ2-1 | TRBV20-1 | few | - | CSARGASAVYNEQFF | TGCAGTGCTAGAGGGGCTAGCGCGGTATACAATGAGCAGTTCTTC
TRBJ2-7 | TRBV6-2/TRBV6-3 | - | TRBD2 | CASSCEREESYEQYF | TGTGCCAGCAGTTGCGAGCGGGAGGAATCCTACGAGCAGTACTTC
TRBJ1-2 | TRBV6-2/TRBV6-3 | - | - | CASSVAKSGGYTF | TGTGCCAGCAGCGTAGCGAAGTCAGGTGGCTACACCTTC
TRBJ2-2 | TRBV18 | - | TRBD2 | CASSLTGTTSNTGELFF | TGTGCCAGCTCTCTTACCGGGACTACCTCGAACACCGGGGAGCTGTTTTTT
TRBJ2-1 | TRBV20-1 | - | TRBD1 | CSALGQGGQYEQFF | TGCAGTGCCCTGGGACAGGGGGGCCAGTATGAGCAGTTCTTC
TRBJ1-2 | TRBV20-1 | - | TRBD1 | CSARDISQGFGYTF | TGCAGTGCAAGAGACATTTCACAGGGGTTTGGCTACACCTTC